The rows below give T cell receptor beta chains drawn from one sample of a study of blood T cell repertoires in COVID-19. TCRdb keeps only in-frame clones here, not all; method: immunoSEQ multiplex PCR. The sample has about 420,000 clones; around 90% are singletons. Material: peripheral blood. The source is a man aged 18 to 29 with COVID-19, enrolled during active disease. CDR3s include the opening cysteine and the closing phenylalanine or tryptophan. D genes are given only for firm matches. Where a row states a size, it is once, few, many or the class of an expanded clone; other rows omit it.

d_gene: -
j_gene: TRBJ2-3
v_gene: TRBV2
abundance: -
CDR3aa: CASLGQDTQYF
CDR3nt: TGTGCCAGCCTGGGGCAAGATACGCAGTATTTT

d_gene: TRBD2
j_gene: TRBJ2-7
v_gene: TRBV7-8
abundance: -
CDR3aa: CASSFERDYYEQYF
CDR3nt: TGTGCCAGCAGCTTTGAAAGGGACTACTACGAGCAGTACTTC

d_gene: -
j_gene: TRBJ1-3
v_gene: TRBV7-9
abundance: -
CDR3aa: CASSRGLAASGNTIYF
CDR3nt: TGTGCCAGCAGCCGCGGGCTGGCCGCCTCTGGAAACACCATATATTTT

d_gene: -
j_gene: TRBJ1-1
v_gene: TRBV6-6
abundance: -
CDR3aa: CASKHSRTGLNTEAFF
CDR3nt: TGTGCCAGCAAGCACTCCAGAACAGGTCTAAACACTGAAGCTTTCTTT

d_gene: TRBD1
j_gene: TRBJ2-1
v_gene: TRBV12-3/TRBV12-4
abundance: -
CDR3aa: CASNPTGSNEQFF
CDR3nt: TGTGCCAGCAACCCGACAGGGTCAAATGAGCAGTTCTTC

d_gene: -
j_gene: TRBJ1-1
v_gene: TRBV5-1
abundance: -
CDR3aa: CASSAILNTEAFF
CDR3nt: TGCGCCAGCAGCGCGATTTTAAACACTGAAGCTTTCTTT

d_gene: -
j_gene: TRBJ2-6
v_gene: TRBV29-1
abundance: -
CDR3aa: CSVDSVSFHSGANVLTF
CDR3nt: TGCAGCGTTGATTCGGTGAGTTTCCACTCTGGGGCCAACGTCCTGACTTTC

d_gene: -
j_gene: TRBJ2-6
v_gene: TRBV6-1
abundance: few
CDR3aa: CASSAGTSSGANVLTF
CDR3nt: TGTGCCAGCAGTGCGGGAACGAGCTCTGGGGCCAACGTCCTGACTTTC

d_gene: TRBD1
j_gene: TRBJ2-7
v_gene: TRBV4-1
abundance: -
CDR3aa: CASSRGQGPRIEQYF
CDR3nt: TGCGCCAGCAGCCGCGGACAGGGGCCACGGATCGAGCAGTACTTC

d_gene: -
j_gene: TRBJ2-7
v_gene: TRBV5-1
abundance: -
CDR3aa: CASSLSAGIYEQYF
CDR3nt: TGCGCCAGCAGCTTGAGTGCAGGGATCTACGAGCAGTACTTC

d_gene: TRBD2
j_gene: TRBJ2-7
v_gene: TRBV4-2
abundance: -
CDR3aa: CASSLGTSGAYEQYF
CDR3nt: TGTGCCAGCAGCCTCGGGACTAGCGGGGCCTACGAGCAGTACTTC

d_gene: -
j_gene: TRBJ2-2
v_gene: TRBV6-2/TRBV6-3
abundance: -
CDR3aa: CASSYSRQINTGELFF
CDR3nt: TGTGCCAGCAGTTACTCGCGACAAATAAACACCGGGGAGCTGTTTTTT

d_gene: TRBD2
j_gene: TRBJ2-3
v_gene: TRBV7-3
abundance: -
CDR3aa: CASSFGLAGGTDTQYF
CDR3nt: TGTGCCAGCAGCTTCGGACTAGCGGGAGGCACAGATACGCAGTATTTT

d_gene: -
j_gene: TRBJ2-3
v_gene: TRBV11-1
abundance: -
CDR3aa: CASRDPGWKQYF
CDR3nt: TGTGCCAGCAGAGATCCGGGGTGGAAGCAGTATTTT

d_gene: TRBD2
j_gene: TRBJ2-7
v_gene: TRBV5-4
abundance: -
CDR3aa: CASSTGLTYEQYF
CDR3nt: TGTGCCAGCAGCACGGGACTAACCTACGAGCAGTACTTC

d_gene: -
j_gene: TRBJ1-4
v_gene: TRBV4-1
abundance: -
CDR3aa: CASSQDSGEKLFF
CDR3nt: TGCGCCAGCAGCCAAGATTCAGGTGAAAAACTGTTTTTT

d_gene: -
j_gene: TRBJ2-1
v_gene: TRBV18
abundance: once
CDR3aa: CASSPPSTFNEQFF
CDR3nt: TGTGCCAGCTCACCACCGAGCACTTTCAATGAGCAGTTCTTC

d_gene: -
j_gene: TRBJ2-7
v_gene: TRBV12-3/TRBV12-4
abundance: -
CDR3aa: CASTWGGREQYF
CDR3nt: TGTGCCAGTACTTGGGGGGGGCGCGAGCAGTACTTC

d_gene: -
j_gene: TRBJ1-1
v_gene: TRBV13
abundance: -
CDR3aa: CASSSGMNTEAFF
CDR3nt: TGTGCCAGCAGCTCCGGGATGAACACTGAAGCTTTCTTT

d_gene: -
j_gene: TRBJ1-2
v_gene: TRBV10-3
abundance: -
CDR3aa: CAISEALESYGYTF
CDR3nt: TGTGCCATCAGTGAGGCCCTAGAAAGCTATGGCTACACCTTC

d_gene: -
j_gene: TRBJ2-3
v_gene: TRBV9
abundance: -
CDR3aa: CASSVAGSTDTQYF
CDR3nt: TGTGCCAGCAGCGTTGCGGGAAGCACAGATACGCAGTATTTT

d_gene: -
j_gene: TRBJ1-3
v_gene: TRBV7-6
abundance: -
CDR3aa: CASSPKIEALIGNTIYF
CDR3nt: TGTGCCAGCAGCCCAAAGATTGAGGCCCTTATTGGAAACACCATATATTTT

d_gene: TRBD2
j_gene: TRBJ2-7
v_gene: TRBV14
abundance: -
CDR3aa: CASSQVTGGEQYF
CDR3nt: TGTGCCAGCAGCCAAGTCACGGGGGGCGAGCAGTACTTC

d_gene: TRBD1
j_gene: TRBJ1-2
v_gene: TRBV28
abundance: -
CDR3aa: CASSTGPGTGGRSYTF
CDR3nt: TGTGCCAGCAGTACCGGACCCGGGACAGGGGGCAGGAGCTACACCTTC

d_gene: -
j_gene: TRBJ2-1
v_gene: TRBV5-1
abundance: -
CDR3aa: CASSLEALAGGEQFF
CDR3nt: TGCGCCAGCAGCTTGGAGGCCTTGGCAGGAGGTGAGCAGTTCTTC

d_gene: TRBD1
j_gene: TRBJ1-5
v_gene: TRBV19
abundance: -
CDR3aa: CASKRSLTGAEQPQHF
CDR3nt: TGTGCCAGTAAACGGTCCCTGACAGGGGCAGAACAGCCCCAGCATTTT

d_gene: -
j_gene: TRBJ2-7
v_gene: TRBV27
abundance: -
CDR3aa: CASSFVAGFDEQYF
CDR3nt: TGTGCCAGCAGTTTTGTGGCGGGGTTTGACGAGCAGTACTTC

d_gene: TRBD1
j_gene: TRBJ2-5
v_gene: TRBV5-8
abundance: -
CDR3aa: CASSRGTGQIQETQYF
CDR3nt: TGTGCCAGCAGCCGAGGGACAGGGCAAATACAAGAGACCCAGTACTTC

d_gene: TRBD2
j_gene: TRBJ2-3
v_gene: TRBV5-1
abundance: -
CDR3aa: CASSTRLAGVGDTQYF
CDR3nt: TGCGCCAGCAGCACTCGGCTAGCGGGGGTTGGAGATACGCAGTATTTT

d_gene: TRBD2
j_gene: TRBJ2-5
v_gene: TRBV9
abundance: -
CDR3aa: CASSVDLGGETQYF
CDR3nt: TGTGCCAGCAGCGTAGATCTGGGAGGGGAGACCCAGTACTTC

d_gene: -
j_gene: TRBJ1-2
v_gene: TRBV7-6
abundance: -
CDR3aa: CASSLDPQGIQGYTF
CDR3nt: TGTGCCAGCAGCTTAGACCCTCAGGGGATTCAAGGCTACACCTTC

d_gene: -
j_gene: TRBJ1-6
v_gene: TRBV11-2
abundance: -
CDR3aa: CASSFGAQGNNSPLHF
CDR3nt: TGTGCCAGCAGCTTTGGGGCTCAGGGCAATAATTCACCCCTCCACTTT

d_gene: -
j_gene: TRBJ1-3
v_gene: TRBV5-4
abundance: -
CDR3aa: CASSLEPLSGNTIYF
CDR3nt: TGTGCCAGCAGCTTGGAACCACTCTCTGGAAACACCATATATTTT

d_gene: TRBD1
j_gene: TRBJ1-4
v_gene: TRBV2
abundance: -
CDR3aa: CASRGGTGVNEKLFF
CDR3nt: TGTGCCAGCAGGGGGGGGACAGGGGTGAATGAAAAACTGTTTTTT

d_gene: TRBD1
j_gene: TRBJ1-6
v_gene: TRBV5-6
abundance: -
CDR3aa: CASSLEGWSGQADSPLHF
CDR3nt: TGTGCCAGCAGCTTGGAGGGTTGGTCGGGACAGGCCGATTCACCCCTCCACTTT

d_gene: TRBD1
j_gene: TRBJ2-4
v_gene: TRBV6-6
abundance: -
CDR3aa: CASSRSDPRQGNIQYF
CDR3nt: TGTGCCAGCAGCCGATCAGACCCTCGACAGGGGAACATTCAGTACTTC

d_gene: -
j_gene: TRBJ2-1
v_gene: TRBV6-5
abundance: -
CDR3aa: CASSYKGSPAYNEQFF
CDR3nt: TGTGCCAGCAGTTACAAGGGGTCTCCAGCCTACAATGAGCAGTTCTTC

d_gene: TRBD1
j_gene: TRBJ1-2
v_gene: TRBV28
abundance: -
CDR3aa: CASSLTGTEFGGYTF
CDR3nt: TGTGCCAGCAGTTTAACCGGGACAGAATTTGGTGGCTACACCTTC

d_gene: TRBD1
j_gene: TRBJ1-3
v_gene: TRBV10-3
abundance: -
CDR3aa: CAIGDPDRPGGNTIYF
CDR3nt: TGTGCCATCGGGGATCCGGACAGGCCGGGGGGAAACACCATATATTTT

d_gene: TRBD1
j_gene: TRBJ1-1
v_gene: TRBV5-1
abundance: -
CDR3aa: CASSPEEQGVHTEAFF
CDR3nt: TGCGCCAGCAGCCCGGAGGAGCAGGGGGTCCACACTGAAGCTTTCTTT

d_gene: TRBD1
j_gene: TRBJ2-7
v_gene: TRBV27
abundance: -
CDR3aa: CASSLGGQGWYEQYF
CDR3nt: TGTGCCAGCAGCCTAGGGGGACAGGGGTGGTACGAGCAGTACTTC